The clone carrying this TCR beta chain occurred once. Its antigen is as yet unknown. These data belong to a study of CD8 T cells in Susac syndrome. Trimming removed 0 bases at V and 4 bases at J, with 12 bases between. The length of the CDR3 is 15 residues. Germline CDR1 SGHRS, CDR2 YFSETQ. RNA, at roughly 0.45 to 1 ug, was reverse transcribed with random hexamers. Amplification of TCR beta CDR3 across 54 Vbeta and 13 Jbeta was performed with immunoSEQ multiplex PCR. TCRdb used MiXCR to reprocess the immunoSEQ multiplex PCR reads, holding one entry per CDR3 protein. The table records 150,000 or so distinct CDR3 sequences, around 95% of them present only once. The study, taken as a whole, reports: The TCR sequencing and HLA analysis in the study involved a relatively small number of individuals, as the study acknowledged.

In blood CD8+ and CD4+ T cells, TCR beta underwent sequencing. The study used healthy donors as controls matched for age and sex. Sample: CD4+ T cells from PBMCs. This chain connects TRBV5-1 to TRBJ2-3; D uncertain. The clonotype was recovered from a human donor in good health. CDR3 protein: CASSLEASWSDTQYF. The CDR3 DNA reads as TGCGCCAGCAGCTTGGAGGCTAGTTGGTCAGATACGCAGTATTTT.